The rows below give T cell receptor beta chains drawn from one sample of a study of naive and memory T cell subsets. A single record per CDR3 protein comes from TCRdb applying MiXCR to the UMI-ligation and nested PCR reads. The repertoire consists of some 83,000 distinct CDR3 sequences, with around 13% occurring once and the leading ten covering approximately 0.93%. The sequencing sample was made of central memory CD4+ T cells from blood. These receptors were collected from a human donor in good health. The CDR3 runs from the conserved cysteine through the conserved F or W.

CDR3 protein: CASSGSGAYSYEQYF
V gene: TRBV9

CDR3 protein: CASSDTGSRSYF
V gene: TRBV27

CDR3 protein: CASTLLRTDTQYF
V gene: TRBV11-2

CDR3 protein: CASREVYTDTQYF
V gene: TRBV6-5

CDR3 protein: CASSLTSGTSYEQYF
V gene: TRBV7-3

CDR3 protein: CSARQDREHQAFF
V gene: TRBV20-1

CDR3 protein: CSHLTRDPNRVQETQYF
V gene: TRBV20-1

CDR3 protein: CASSLTGTAEAAFF
V gene: TRBV7-3

CDR3 protein: CASSHLVTGGTEQYF
V gene: TRBV4-3

CDR3 protein: CASSPATSGPSTDTQYF
V gene: TRBV14

CDR3 protein: CSARAPTSNTGELFF
V gene: TRBV20-1

CDR3 protein: CSAADGINEQFF
V gene: TRBV29-1

CDR3 protein: CASSYRSANTGELFF
V gene: TRBV3-1

CDR3 protein: CASSLGPSDEQFF
V gene: TRBV19

CDR3 protein: CASSTPAGGSPLHF
V gene: TRBV5-1

CDR3 protein: CASSYNPGGSSNQPQHF
V gene: TRBV6-2/TRBV6-3

CDR3 protein: CAWSVGHEQYF
V gene: TRBV30

CDR3 protein: CASSPGLAGHTQYF
V gene: TRBV3-1

CDR3 protein: CASSPGTQRWNEQFF
V gene: TRBV12-3/TRBV12-4

CDR3 protein: CASSLGLSFRENEQFF
V gene: TRBV7-2

CDR3 protein: CASAGRGSYEQYF
V gene: TRBV13

CDR3 protein: CASNVPGTNQIF
V gene: TRBV19

CDR3 protein: CSVPGQGGETQYF
V gene: TRBV20-1

CDR3 protein: CASSLPQGGRAGERSKNIQYF
V gene: TRBV6-2/TRBV6-3

CDR3 protein: CASRGAVTEAFF
V gene: TRBV6-1

CDR3 protein: CASTVPGTRGGNEQFF
V gene: TRBV12-3/TRBV12-4

CDR3 protein: CSVSFSGREETQYF
V gene: TRBV29-1

CDR3 protein: CSTTGQVGADTQYF
V gene: TRBV29-1

CDR3 protein: CASSQAYGGLGGTGELFF
V gene: TRBV3-1

CDR3 protein: CSANPFRGSSYNEQFF
V gene: TRBV20-1

CDR3 protein: CASSLEKDTEAFF
V gene: TRBV5-1

CDR3 protein: CASSTPQGGSYNEQFF
V gene: TRBV27

CDR3 protein: CSAATSGRADNEQFF
V gene: TRBV20-1

CDR3 protein: CASSYVGGGRNSLKNIQYF
V gene: TRBV6-6

CDR3 protein: CSVEKSGPKSQFF
V gene: TRBV29-1

CDR3 protein: CGPKDTATNEKLFF
V gene: TRBV25-1

CDR3 protein: CASSSRLGGAEQFF
V gene: TRBV13

CDR3 protein: CASSPSWLAGAETQYF
V gene: TRBV5-4

CDR3 protein: CSLGSTLTSYNEQFF
V gene: TRBV20-1